The 25 T cell receptor beta chains reported below all come from one sample, sequenced in a study of T cells in Graves' hyperthyroidism and ophthalmopathy. There were TCR beta CDR3 regions amplified from RNA transcripts. HTBI primers were employed in a first-round RT-PCR of the TCR CDR3. Via MiXCR, TCRdb re-called the multiplex PCR reads, giving one row per CDR3 protein. The sample lists hundreds of thousands of distinct CDR3 sequences, 12% to 15% occurring once. Sequenced: blood. Every receptor here comes from a woman between 18 and 30 years old with Graves' hyperthyroidism.

This clonotype turned up a few times. This may arise from a read error, as a much more abundant clone is one base away. J is TRBJ2-7 and V is TRBV7-2; D unclear. This CDR3 contains 14 residues. V dropped 0 bases and J dropped 4 bases, with 10 bases sitting between them. Germline values: CDR1 SGHTA, CDR2 FQGNSA. This CDR3 reads CASSLAVEGYEQYF. The DNA of the CDR3 is TGTGCCAGCAGCTTAGCGGTCGAAGGATACGAGCAGTACTTC.

The CDR3 DNA sequence: TGTGCCAGCAGTTTAAGCGGGAGGCCTGGCGAGCAGTACTTC. It yields the protein CASSLSGRPGEQYF. The chain links TRBV12-3 or TRBV12-4 to TRBJ2-7; 9 positions match TRBD2. The length of the CDR3 is 14 residues. The V and J ends lost 2 bases and 6 bases, in that order; junction bases with no gene match: 5.

This clonotype was picked up many times. The chain is built from TRBV30 and TRBJ2-7, with D unresolved. The CDR3 runs to 12 residues. Trimming left V 4 bases short and J 3 bases short, with 10 bases between. The germline V gene has CDR1 GTSNPN and CDR2 SVGIG (reference sequence). The CDR3 coding sequence is TGTGCCTGGAAATCATCGGGCTACGAGCAGTACTTC. It is translated as CAWKSSGYEQYF.

This clonotype was seen only a few times. The chain couples TRBV6-2 or TRBV6-3 to TRBJ2-1; D ambiguous. This CDR3 comprises 12 residues. Trimming removed 7 bases from V and 8 bases from J, with 12 bases in between. CDR1 and CDR2 (germline): MNHEY, SVGEGT. As DNA, the CDR3 is TGTGCCAGCAAGTGGGTTGGCTATGAGCAGTTCTTC. This encodes CASKWVGYEQFF.

In its sample, this clonotype was seen a few times. The V gene is TRBV19, the J gene TRBJ1-1; D gene unclear. The CDR3 sequence is 15 residues long. Germline CDR1 LNHDA, CDR2 SQIVND (reference sequence). Trimming shortened V by 2 bases and J by 1 base, and 11 bases separated the two germline ends. CDR3 sequence reads: CASSIPGAPNTEAFF. The CDR3 DNA follows: TGTGCCAGTAGTATACCGGGAGCGCCGAACACTGAAGCTTTCTTT.

The sample holds many counts of this clonotype. This chain joins TRBV2 and TRBJ1-6; the D gene is possibly TRBD1 (5 bases). The germline CDR1 and CDR2 sequences are SNHLY and FYNNEI. Trimming stripped 1 base from V and 4 bases from J, with 8 bases between. The CDR3 has 15 amino acids. The CDR3 sequence: CASSEEGVYNSPLHF. For the CDR3, the DNA is TGTGCCAGCAGTGAAGAAGGGGTTTATAATTCACCCCTCCACTTT.

This clonotype showed up many times. This chain uses TRBV28 with TRBJ1-3, with unresolved D. The CDR3 has 14 amino acids. The V end was cut by 6 bases, the J end by 0 bases, with 9 bases between. From germline, CDR1 is MDHEN and CDR2 SYDVKM. As DNA, the CDR3 is TGTGCCAGCAGCCCGCCGAGCTCTGGAAACACCATATATTTT. It encodes CASSPPSSGNTIYF.

This clonotype was observed many times. J is TRBJ2-7 and V is TRBV4-1; D ambiguous. Trimming cost V 1 base and J 1 base, with 11 bases left between them. The CDR3 loop spans 15 amino acids. The germline V gene encodes CDR1 MGHRA and CDR2 YSYEKL. The CDR3 sequence: CASSQVAEASYEQYF. The CDR3 bases are TGCGCCAGCAGCCAAGTCGCCGAAGCATCCTACGAGCAGTACTTC.

Ten or more counts support this clonotype. The rearrangement links TRBV30 to TRBJ1-1; D is ambiguous. Trimming pared 2 bases from V and 3 bases from J, leaving 10 bases between. The CDR3 spans 13 residues. The V gene's germline CDR1 is GTSNPN and CDR2 SVGIG (reference sequence). As DNA, the CDR3 is TGTGCCTGGAGTCTTGGTACCTACACTGAAGCTTTCTTT. The encoded protein is CAWSLGTYTEAFF.

This clonotype occurred a few times. CDR3 bases: TGTGCCACCAGTGATTTGAAGGGGCTTGGGTACAATGAGCAGTTCTTC. It translates to CATSDLKGLGYNEQFF. The gene calls are TRBV24-1 and TRBJ2-1; weak D call: TRBD1 (5 bases). Germline CDR1 reads KGHDR; CDR2 reads SFDVKD. The CDR3 sequence is 16 residues long. V lost 0 bases and J 4 bases, leaving 12 bases between the germline ends.

This clonotype was recorded many times. The chain recombines TRBV7-2 with TRBJ2-5; D ambiguous. The CDR3 extends over 12 amino acids. CDR1 is SGHTA, CDR2 FQGNSA, per germline. The V end lost 8 bases, the J end lost 0 bases, and 7 bases lay between the germline ends. CDR3 DNA: TGTGCCAGCTCACCGTACCAAGAGACCCAGTACTTC. Protein sequence: CASSPYQETQYF.

This clonotype occurred many times. V and J are TRBV7-3 and TRBJ2-3; D is possibly TRBD2 (7 bases). CDR1 and CDR2 from the germline V gene are SGHTA and FQGTGA. V shed 4 bases and J shed 6 bases, with 14 bases lying between them. The length of the CDR3 is 14 residues. This CDR3 reads CASSWGGPRDTQYF. CDR3 DNA: TGTGCCAGCAGCTGGGGGGGGCCGAGGGATACGCAGTATTTT.

The chain joins TRBV25-1 to TRBJ2-1, with 11 bases fitting TRBD1. The V gene's germline CDR1 is MGHDK and CDR2 SYGVNS. The CDR3 consists of 17 residues. J lost 7 bases, V lost 3 bases, and 11 bases had no gene match. The CDR3 loop reads CASSDPRPGQGANEQFF. The CDR3 DNA reads TGTGCCAGCAGTGACCCACGGCCTGGACAGGGGGCAAATGAGCAGTTCTTC.

This clonotype was seen many times. This sequence joins TRBV6-2 or TRBV6-3 and TRBJ1-1; D remains unclear. V was shortened by 7 bases and J by 5 bases, with 8 bases between the two germline ends. The CDR3 length is 11 residues. CDR1 MNHEY and CDR2 SVGEGT come from the germline V gene. The CDR3 sequence: CASIGSTEAFF. In DNA form, the CDR3 reads TGTGCCAGCATCGGATCGACTGAAGCTTTCTTT.

This clonotype was observed at least ten times. The V and J genes are TRBV20-1 and TRBJ2-1; 13 positions agree with TRBD2. Germline CDR1 DFQATT, CDR2 SNEGSKA (reference sequence). This CDR3 contains 15 residues. Unmatched junction bases numbered 7, after V lost 3 bases and J lost 8 bases. The CDR3, as DNA: TGCAGTGCTAGCCCTAGACTAGCGGGAGGAGATGAGCAGTTCTTC. This gives the protein CSASPRLAGGDEQFF.

This clonotype showed up many times. The chain has TRBV7-8 and TRBJ1-4; unclear D gene. V shed 5 bases and J shed 7 bases, with 17 bases lying between them. In germline, CDR1 is SGHVS, CDR2 FQNEAQ. This CDR3 is 15 amino acids long. The CDR3 protein is CASSQHSLRGEKLFF. The CDR3 DNA sequence: TGTGCCAGCAGCCAGCACAGTCTCCGTGGTGAAAAACTGTTTTTT.

This chain joins TRBV11-1 and TRBJ2-1; TRBD2 matches at 14 bases. The CDR3 extends over 15 amino acids. V shed 5 bases, J shed 8 bases, and the junction held 5 bases outside the gene matches. From germline, CDR1 is SGHAT and CDR2 FQDESV (reference sequence). DNA of the CDR3: TGTGCCAGCAGCCAGGGACTAGCGGGAGACCATGAGCAGTTCTTC. The encoded protein is CASSQGLAGDHEQFF.

This clonotype showed up many times. V usage is TRBV3-1 and J usage is TRBJ2-7; D might be TRBD2 (7 bases). Trimming stripped 0 bases from V and 4 bases from J, with 16 bases between. CDR3 length: 16 amino acids. Germline V gene sequence: CDR1 LGHDT, CDR2 YNNKEL (reference sequence). The CDR3 region has the DNA TGTGCCAGCAGCCAAGATGGCGGGGGCCCCCAATACGAGCAGTACTTC. This sequence encodes CASSQDGGGPQYEQYF.

This clonotype was detected only a few times. CDR3 bases: TGTGCCAGCAGCTTATCAAGACCCCCCCTCCACTTT. Translated: CASSLSRPPLHF. V gene TRBV7-9 combines with J gene TRBJ1-6; unclear D gene. There are 12 residues in the CDR3. The ends were cut back, 2 bases at V and 13 bases at J, with 9 bases in the middle. CDR1 and CDR2 (germline): SEHNR, FQNEAQ (reference sequence).

The gene calls are TRBV29-1 and TRBJ2-1; 13 bases fit TRBD2. Trimming removed 4 bases from V and 4 bases from J; junction bases left unmatched: 7. The CDR3 sequence is 16 residues long. Germline CDR1 reads SQVTM; CDR2 reads ANQGSEA. The CDR3 nucleotides are TGCAGCGTTGTACTAGCGGGAGGGGGTGGGTACAATGAGCAGTTCTTC. Translation: CSVVLAGGGGYNEQFF.

Details on this clonotype: With a much larger clone just one base away, this may be a read error. The rearrangement uses TRBV7-9 and TRBJ2-7; D is uncertain. This CDR3 is 12 amino acids long. CDR1 is SEHNR, CDR2 FQNEAQ, per germline (reference sequence). V was cut by 5 bases and J by 7 bases, with 12 bases left in between. CDR3 DNA: TGTGCCAGCAGCGTACAGCCGAGGGAGCAGTACTTC. Translating it yields CASSVQPREQYF.

The chain is built from TRBV5-1 and TRBJ2-2; D uncertain. Germline CDR1 and CDR2: SGHRS and YFSETQ. CDR3 length: 11 residues. V was pared by 7 bases and J by 6 bases, with 7 bases between. CDR3 coding DNA: TGCGCCAGCGACGACGCCGGGGAGCTGTTTTTT. Protein product: CASDDAGELFF.

This clonotype was observed a few times. J is TRBJ1-5 and V is TRBV20-1, with 10 bases matching TRBD1. Trimming removed 3 bases from V and 7 bases from J; junction bases left unmatched: 12. Per germline, CDR1 DFQATT and CDR2 SNEGSKA (reference sequence). The CDR3 covers 16 residues. The CDR3 coding sequence is TGCAGTGCTAGTTATCGGGACAGGGGCGTTCGGCAGCCCCAGCATTTT. Translation gives CSASYRDRGVRQPQHF.

This clonotype was detected ten times or more. The chain employs TRBV11-2 and TRBJ2-5; TRBD1 agrees at 7 bases. The V gene's germline CDR1 is SGHAT and CDR2 FQNNGV. The CDR3 has 15 residues. After removal of 0 bases from V and 2 bases from J, the junction contained 3 bases not matched to a gene. CDR3 region: CASSLEGRGQETQYF. The CDR3 nucleotides read TGTGCCAGCAGCTTAGAGGGCAGGGGGCAAGAGACCCAGTACTTC.

This chain connects TRBV30 to TRBJ2-2; TRBD2 is a possible D gene (5 bases). Looked up from germline, CDR1 is GTSNPN and CDR2 is SVGIG (reference sequence). Between the trimmed V and J ends, which lost 0 bases and 0 bases, there was a span of 14 bases. This CDR3 is 17 amino acids long. In DNA form, the CDR3 reads TGTGCCTGGAGTGTTTCTCGGACTGGCGCGAACACCGGGGAGCTGTTTTTT. Protein sequence: CAWSVSRTGANTGELFF.